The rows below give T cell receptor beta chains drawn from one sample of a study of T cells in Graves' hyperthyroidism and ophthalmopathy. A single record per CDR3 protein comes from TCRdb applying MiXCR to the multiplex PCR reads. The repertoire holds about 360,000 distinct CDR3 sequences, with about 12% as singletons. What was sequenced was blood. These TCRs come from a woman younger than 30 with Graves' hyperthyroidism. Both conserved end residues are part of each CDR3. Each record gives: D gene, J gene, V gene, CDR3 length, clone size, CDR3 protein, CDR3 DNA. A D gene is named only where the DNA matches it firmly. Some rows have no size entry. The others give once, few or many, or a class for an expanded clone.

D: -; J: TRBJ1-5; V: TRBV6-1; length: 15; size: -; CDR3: CASSYAHGGNQPQHF; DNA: TGTGCCAGCAGTTATGCCCATGGCGGGAATCAGCCCCAGCATTTT
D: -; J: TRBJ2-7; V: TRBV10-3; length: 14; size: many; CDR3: CAIRPQGITGEQYF; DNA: TGTGCCATCAGACCACAGGGTATTACCGGCGAGCAGTACTTC
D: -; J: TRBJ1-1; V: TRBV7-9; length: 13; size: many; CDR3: CASSFGKVAEAFF; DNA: TGTGCCAGCAGCTTTGGAAAAGTAGCTGAAGCTTTCTTT
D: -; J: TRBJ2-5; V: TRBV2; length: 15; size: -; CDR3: CASSKQGFGMETQYF; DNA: TGTGCCAGCAGTAAACAGGGTTTTGGAATGGAGACCCAGTACTTC
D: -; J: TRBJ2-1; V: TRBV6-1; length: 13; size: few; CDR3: CASRPSSYNEQFF; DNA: TGTGCCAGCCGACCGAGCTCCTACAATGAGCAGTTCTTC
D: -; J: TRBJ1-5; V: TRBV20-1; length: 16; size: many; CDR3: CSARAGTPFFHQPQHF; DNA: TGCAGTGCTAGAGCCGGGACACCTTTTTTTCATCAGCCCCAGCATTTT
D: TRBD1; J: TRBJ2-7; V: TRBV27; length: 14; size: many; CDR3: CASLPDRVGPEQYF; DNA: TGTGCCAGTTTACCAGACAGGGTAGGTCCCGAGCAGTACTTC
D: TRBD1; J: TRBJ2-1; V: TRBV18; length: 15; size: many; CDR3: CASSPGTVTYNEQFF; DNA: TGTGCCAGCTCACCTGGGACAGTCACCTACAATGAGCAGTTCTTC
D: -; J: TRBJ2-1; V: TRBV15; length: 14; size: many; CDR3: CATSRATSYREQFF; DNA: TGTGCCACCAGCAGAGCCACTAGTTATCGGGAGCAGTTCTTC
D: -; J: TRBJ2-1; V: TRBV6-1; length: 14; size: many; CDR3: CASTGNGAYNEQFF; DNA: TGTGCCAGCACCGGAAACGGGGCTTACAATGAGCAGTTCTTC
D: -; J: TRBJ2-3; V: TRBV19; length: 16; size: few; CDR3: CASSMVRARDADTQYF; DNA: TGTGCCAGTAGTATGGTAAGAGCGCGGGATGCAGATACGCAGTATTTT
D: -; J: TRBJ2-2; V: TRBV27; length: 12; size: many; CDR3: CASSINTGELFF; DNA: TGTGCCAGCAGTATAAACACCGGGGAGCTGTTTTTT
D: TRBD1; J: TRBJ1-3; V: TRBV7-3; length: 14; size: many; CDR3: CASSPGTEGNTIYF; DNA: TGTGCCAGCAGCCCCGGGACAGAAGGAAACACCATATATTTT
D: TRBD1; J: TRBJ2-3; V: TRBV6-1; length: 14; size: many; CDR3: CASSSLTGGDTQYF; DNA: TGTGCCAGCAGTTCCCTGACAGGGGGGGATACGCAGTATTTT
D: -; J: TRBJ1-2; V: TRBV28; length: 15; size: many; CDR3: CASRRDRVANYGYTF; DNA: TGTGCCAGCAGAAGAGACCGGGTAGCTAACTATGGCTACACCTTC
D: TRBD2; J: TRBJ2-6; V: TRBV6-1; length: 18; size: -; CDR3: CASRIAGLAGPGANVLTF; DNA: TGTGCCAGCAGGATAGCGGGACTAGCGGGACCTGGGGCCAACGTCCTGACTTTC
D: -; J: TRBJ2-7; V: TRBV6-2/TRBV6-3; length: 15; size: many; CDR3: CASSYPGPSSYEQYF; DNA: TGTGCCAGCAGTTACCCGGGCCCCAGCTCCTACGAGCAGTACTTC